This T cell receptor (beta chain) was obtained from a study of PD-1 blockade in classical Hodgkin lymphoma. Study-wide results and limits: Relative to healthy donors, newly diagnosed patients reportedly had lower baseline TCR diversity, which was reported as lower still in relapsed/refractory patients. Significant TCR diversity gains by C4D1 occurred in CD4+ but not CD8+ cells. Newly diagnosed patients and complete responders had comparable diversity at baseline.

Assay: immunoSEQ multiplex PCR; the TCRdb copy retains only in-frame clones and omits some. This table holds some 21,000 clones, roughly 70% found once. Worth noting for this clone: Its antigen is still unknown.

The patients all showed relapse after autologous stem cell transplantation, while their brentuximab vedotin exposure varied. V was shortened by 2 bases and J by 2 bases, with 15 bases between the two germline ends. This CDR3 is 17 amino acids long. From germline, CDR1 is SGHVS and CDR2 FQNEAQ. The source material was peripheral blood mononuclear cells (PBMCs), sampled at baseline. This clonotype was sampled from a human donor with classical Hodgkin lymphoma. The V gene is TRBV7-8, the J gene TRBJ2-2; tentative D call: TRBD1 (5 bases). CDR3 DNA sequence: TGTGCCAGCAGCTTAATAGAGACAGCGACTAACACCGGGGAGCTGTTTTTT. This codes for CASSLIETATNTGELFF.